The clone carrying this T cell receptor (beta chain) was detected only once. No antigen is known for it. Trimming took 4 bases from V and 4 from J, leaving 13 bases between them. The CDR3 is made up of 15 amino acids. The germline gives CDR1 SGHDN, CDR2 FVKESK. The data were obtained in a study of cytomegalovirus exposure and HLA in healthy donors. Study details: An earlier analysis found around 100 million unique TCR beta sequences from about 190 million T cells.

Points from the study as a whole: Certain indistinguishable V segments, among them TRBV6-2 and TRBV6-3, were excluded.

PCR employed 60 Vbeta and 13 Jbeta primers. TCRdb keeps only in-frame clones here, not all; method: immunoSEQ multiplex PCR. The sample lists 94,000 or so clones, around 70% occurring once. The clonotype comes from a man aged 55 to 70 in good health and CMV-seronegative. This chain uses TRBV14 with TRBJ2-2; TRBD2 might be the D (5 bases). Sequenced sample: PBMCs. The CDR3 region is CASSLRLGSTGELFF. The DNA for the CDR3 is TGTGCCAGCAGCCTAAGGCTAGGGAGCACCGGGGAGCTGTTTTTT.